These 20 T cell receptor beta chains came from one sample sequenced in a study of cytomegalovirus exposure and HLA in healthy donors. Both 60 Vbeta primers and 13 Jbeta primers went into the PCR. TCRdb's copy holds only in-frame clones and misses some; the assay was immunoSEQ multiplex PCR. The table lists 150,000 to 180,000 clones, over 75% of them singletons. Sequenced material: PBMCs. The receptors originated from a woman in her thirties or forties in good health and CMV-seropositive.

V gene TRBV6-4 combines with J gene TRBJ1-1; 8 nucleotides agree with TRBD1. Germline CDR1 reads MRHNA; CDR2 reads SNTAGT. Trimming took 4 bases from V and 3 from J; bases not matched to a gene: 7. The CDR3 covers 15 residues. The CDR3 loop reads CASSGQGAYDTEAFF. As DNA, the CDR3 is TGTGCCAGCAGTGGGCAGGGGGCTTACGACACTGAAGCTTTCTTT.

The V gene is TRBV7-3, the J gene TRBJ2-3; TRBD2 matches at 11 bases. CDR1 is SGHTA and CDR2 is FQGTGA in the germline V gene. This CDR3 is 21 amino acids long. Trimming cost V 5 bases and J 3 bases; bases outside gene matches: 22. CDR3 amino acids: CASSPFKPRTVAGGRTDTQYF. Here the CDR3 DNA reads TGTGCCAGCAGCCCCTTCAAACCTAGGACGGTAGCGGGAGGGAGGACAGATACGCAGTATTTT.

This clone was recorded a few times. This CDR3 is CASSAYTMNTEAFF. DNA for the CDR3: TGTGCCAGCAGTGCTTACACTATGAACACTGAAGCTTTCTTT. The chain uses TRBV2 and TRBJ1-1; D remains unclear. This CDR3 has 14 amino acids. The V gene's germline CDR1 is SNHLY and CDR2 FYNNEI. The V gene lost 4 bases and the J gene lost 0 bases, with 9 bases spanning the gap.

J is TRBJ2-1 and V is TRBV7-6; 13 nucleotides line up with TRBD2. Germline V gives CDR1 SGHVS, CDR2 FNYEAQ. V shed 2 bases and J 4 bases; nucleotides not matched to a gene: 11. This CDR3 is 19 amino acids long. The CDR3 sequence is CASSLRGGLTSGRYNEQFF. CDR3 coding DNA: TGTGCCAGCAGCTTACGGGGGGGTCTGACTAGCGGGAGGTACAATGAGCAGTTCTTC.

This chain links TRBV27 with TRBJ2-7, with 10 bases fitting TRBD1. CDR1 is MNHEY, CDR2 SMNVEV, per germline (reference sequence). The trim removed 5 bases at V and 4 bases at J, leaving 17 bases unmatched. The CDR3 extends over 18 amino acids. CDR3 protein: CASSPLPGRQGALYEQYF. CDR3 in DNA: TGTGCCAGCAGTCCCCTCCCGGGGAGACAGGGGGCTTTATACGAGCAGTACTTC.

The rearrangement joins TRBV27 to TRBJ2-7; 8 positions match TRBD1. CDR1 is MNHEY and CDR2 is SMNVEV in the germline V gene (reference sequence). The CDR3 length is 14 residues. V trimming: 5 bases; J trimming: 7 bases; junction bases outside the gene matches: 10. CDR3 in amino acids: CASSLGQGAREQYF. In DNA form, the CDR3 reads TGTGCCAGCAGTCTGGGGCAGGGGGCTAGGGAGCAGTACTTC.

This clone was detected only a few times. The V call is TRBV6-4, the J call TRBJ1-1, with D uncertain. Looked up from germline, CDR1 is MRHNA and CDR2 is SNTAGT. The CDR3 is 13 residues long. V lost 5 bases, J lost 1 base, and 8 bases lay in between. DNA for the CDR3: TGTGCCAGCAGTACAGCCCCGAACACTGAAGCTTTCTTT. This translates into CASSTAPNTEAFF.

V usage is TRBV7-8 and J usage is TRBJ2-3, with D maybe TRBD2 (5 bases). V dropped 5 bases and J dropped 7 bases, with 16 bases sitting between them. Germline CDR1 is SGHVS and CDR2 is FQNEAQ. CDR3 length: 14 residues. In DNA form, the CDR3 reads TGTGCCAGCAGCATGACGGGATCTGGGAATACGCAGTATTTT. This sequence encodes CASSMTGSGNTQYF.

The genes are TRBV11-1 and TRBJ2-7; maybe TRBD1 (5 bases). Trimming took off 7 bases at V and 5 bases at J, with 21 bases between the two ends. The CDR3 is made up of 15 amino acids. In germline, CDR1 is SGHAT, CDR2 FQDESV (reference sequence). The CDR3 region has the DNA TGTGCCAGCACCTGGAACGGGCAGGGTCCCCACGAGCAGTACTTC. It encodes CASTWNGQGPHEQYF.

The chain has TRBV28 and TRBJ1-4; no clear D. This CDR3 contains 15 residues. V lost 4 bases to trimming and J lost 7 bases, with 16 bases between them. CDR1 MDHEN and CDR2 SYDVKM come from the germline V gene. In nucleotides, the CDR3 is TGTGCCAGCAGTTCCCCGGGGAGGGCTAGTGAAAAACTGTTTTTT. This codes for CASSSPGRASEKLFF.

This chain uses TRBV30 with TRBJ1-5; maybe TRBD1 (6 bases). V was pared by 0 bases and J by 3 bases, with 12 bases between. The germline gives CDR1 GTSNPN, CDR2 SVGIG (reference sequence). The CDR3 extends over 15 amino acids. The CDR3, as DNA: TGTGCCTGGAGTGTACAAGGGGGGGTCAATCAGCCCCAGCATTTT. This gives the protein CAWSVQGGVNQPQHF.

V is TRBV18 and J is TRBJ1-1; no clear D. V was clipped by 3 bases and J by 5 bases, with 7 bases between them. CDR3 length: 12 residues. Germline V gene lookup returns CDR1 KGHSH and CDR2 LQKENI. CDR3 DNA sequence: TGTGCCAGCTCACCGAGCGAGACTGAAGCTTTCTTT. This sequence encodes CASSPSETEAFF.

This chain uses TRBV27 with TRBJ1-1; 7 bases map to TRBD1. This CDR3 has 14 amino acids. The V and J ends lost 6 bases and 0 bases, in that order; junction bases with no gene match: 4. Looked up from germline, CDR1 is MNHEY and CDR2 is SMNVEV (reference sequence). The CDR3 reads CASRSQGMNTEAFF. DNA of the CDR3: TGTGCCAGCAGATCACAGGGGATGAACACTGAAGCTTTCTTT.

The chain employs TRBV15 and TRBJ1-3; TRBD1 agrees at 7 bases. This CDR3 has 16 residues. Germline V CDR1 and CDR2: LNHNV, YYDKDF (reference sequence). J gave up 7 bases and V 2 bases, and 11 bases lay outside the gene matches. This CDR3 reads CATSRQKSDRWNTIYF. DNA of the CDR3: TGTGCCACCAGCAGACAGAAATCGGACAGGTGGAACACCATATATTTT. Using reference TRBV15 and TRBJ1-3 for the parts outside the CDR3, the full variable domain is DAMVIQNPRYQVTQFGKPVTLSCSQTLNHNVMYWYQQKSSQAPKLLFHYYDKDFNNEADTPDNFQSRRPNTSFCFLDIRSPGLGDTAMYLCATSRQKSDRWNTIYFGEGSWLTVV.

V gene TRBV28 combines with J gene TRBJ2-3, with 10 bases identical to TRBD2. Germline lookup yields CDR1 MDHEN and CDR2 SYDVKM. V gave up 7 bases and J gave up 4 bases; unmatched junction bases: 8. This CDR3 contains 15 residues. CDR3 DNA: TGTGCCAGCATCTTAGCGGGAGGATCCGCAGATACGCAGTATTTT. Amino acid sequence: CASILAGGSADTQYF.

This sequence joins TRBV9 and TRBJ1-2; no reliable D call. The CDR3 is 13 amino acids. V lost 0 bases and J 0 bases, leaving 3 bases between the germline ends. The germline CDR1 and CDR2 sequences are SGDLS and YYNGEE. CDR3 sequence: CASSVAANYGYTF. In DNA form, the CDR3 reads TGTGCCAGCAGCGTAGCCGCTAACTATGGCTACACCTTC.

This chain links TRBV5-6 with TRBJ1-1; D gene uncertain. The CDR3 length is 16 residues. CDR1 and CDR2 (germline): SGHDT, YYEEEE. Deletions cut 3 bases from V and 5 bases from J, with 20 bases between. As DNA, the CDR3 is TGTGCCAGCAGCTACACTCCCAGACAATCGGGGACTGAAGCTTTCTTT. Its protein is CASSYTPRQSGTEAFF.

The chain employs TRBV19 and TRBJ2-2; 10 positions match TRBD2. V gave up 0 bases and J gave up 5 bases; unmatched junction bases: 6. Germline loops: CDR1 LNHDA, CDR2 SQIVND (reference sequence). This CDR3 has 17 residues. CDR3 amino acids: CASSIDSSGSGTGELFF. The CDR3 nucleotides are TGTGCCAGTAGTATAGATTCTAGCGGGAGCGGGACCGGGGAGCTGTTTTTT.

The V gene is TRBV5-1, the J gene TRBJ2-7; D perhaps matches TRBD1 (5 bases). The CDR3 totals 12 residues. Germline lookup yields CDR1 SGHRS and CDR2 YFSETQ. The V and J ends lost 3 bases and 7 bases respectively, with 11 bases between them. DNA for the CDR3: TGCGCCAGCAGCTCAACAGGAACGGAGCAGTACTTC. Protein: CASSSTGTEQYF.

The V and J genes are TRBV19 and TRBJ2-7; TRBD1 matches 10 bases. J lost 3 bases, V lost 5 bases, and 10 bases had no gene match. The germline V gene has CDR1 LNHDA and CDR2 SQIVND (reference sequence). The CDR3 contains 16 residues. The CDR3 loop is CASSPGPGQGVYEQYF. CDR3 nucleotides: TGTGCCAGTAGTCCAGGCCCAGGACAGGGGGTCTACGAGCAGTACTTC.